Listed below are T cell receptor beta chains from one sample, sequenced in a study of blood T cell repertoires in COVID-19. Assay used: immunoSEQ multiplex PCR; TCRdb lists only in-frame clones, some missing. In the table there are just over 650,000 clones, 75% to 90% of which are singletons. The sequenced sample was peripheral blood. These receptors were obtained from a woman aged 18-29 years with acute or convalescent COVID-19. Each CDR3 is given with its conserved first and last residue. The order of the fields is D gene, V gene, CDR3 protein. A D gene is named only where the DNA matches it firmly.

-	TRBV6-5	CASSLYPDSLNTF
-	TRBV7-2	CASSLDGFNSPLHF
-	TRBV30	CAWSQGGPEAFF
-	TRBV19	CASSTYNEKLFF
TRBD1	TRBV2	CASSAESGGNYGYTF
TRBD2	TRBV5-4	CASSLGRGADTQYF
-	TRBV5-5	CASSEGANYGYTF
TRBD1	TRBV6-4	CASSASGQPNSPLHF
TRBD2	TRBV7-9	CASSLGASGGGQYF
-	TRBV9	CASSVGRGTGELFF
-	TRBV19	CASSMGAISGEQYF
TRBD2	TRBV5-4	CASSLHPTSGVYEQYF